The clone carrying this T cell receptor beta chain was recorded a few times. The antigen is undetermined. MiXCR was used by TCRdb to re-call the PCR reads. The table records roughly 18,000 clones, approximately 20% of them present only once. The sample comes from a study of metastatic and nonmetastatic thyroid tumors. The study's findings and limits: Malignant tumors reportedly showed significantly higher TCR beta diversity than benign nodules in both blood and tumor.

Treatment of any kind had been given to no patient before thyroid surgery. The CDR3 length is 15 residues. J was trimmed by 7 bases and V by 5 bases; bases with no gene match: 9. Germline values: CDR1 MDHEN, CDR2 SYDVKM. Sequences were obtained from tumor tissue. This receptor was obtained from a female donor with papillary thyroid cancer or a benign thyroid nodule (not recorded which). Some clones in this sample may be carry-over from other donors' samples. The chain joins TRBV28 to TRBJ2-7; 12 bases agree with TRBD1. The CDR3 bases are TGTGCCAGCAGTACCGCGGGACAGGGGGCGGAAGAGCAGTACTTC. Translated: CASSTAGQGAEEQYF.